These 15 T cell receptor beta chains originate from one sample sequenced in a study of CD8 T cells in Susac syndrome. Reverse transcription of roughly 0.5 to 1 ug RNA was performed with random hexamers. Each CDR3 protein is one row after TCRdb ran MiXCR on the immunoSEQ multiplex PCR reads. The sample carries over 100,000 distinct CDR3 sequences, around 93% recorded once. The specimen was CD8+ T cells from PBMCs. The receptor set was obtained from a human donor in good health.

A single count supports this clonotype. The chain recombines TRBV6-5 with TRBJ1-2; D possibly corresponds to TRBD1 (5 bases). The CDR3 has 13 amino acids. Germline V lookup: CDR1 MNHEY, CDR2 SVGAGI. V dropped 0 bases and J dropped 8 bases, with 10 bases sitting between them. The CDR3 nucleotides are TGTGCCAGCAGTTACTCGAATGGGGCGGGCTACACCTTC. It encodes CASSYSNGAGYTF.

The chain recombines TRBV29-1 with TRBJ2-7; a possible D gene is TRBD1 (5 bases). The CDR3 spans 12 residues. The V end lost 6 bases, the J end lost 2 bases, and 11 bases lay between the germline ends. Per germline, CDR1 SQVTM and CDR2 ANQGSEA. The CDR3 loop is CSVVEDTYEQYF. The CDR3 DNA follows: TGCAGCGTGGTTGAGGACACCTACGAGCAGTACTTC.

This clonotype was seen a handful of times. This CDR3 reads CASSSSSGGNTGELFF. The CDR3 nucleotides read TGTGCCAGCAGCTCCTCGAGCGGGGGAAACACCGGGGAGCTGTTTTTT. The chain links TRBV7-9 to TRBJ2-2, with 8 bases fitting TRBD2. Germline V gene lookup returns CDR1 SEHNR and CDR2 FQNEAQ (reference sequence). The CDR3 has 16 amino acids. J was trimmed by 2 bases and V by 4 bases; bases with no gene match: 6.

With respect to this clonotype: An end of the junction differs from the germline gene, which may be a read error. The V gene is TRBV2, the J gene TRBJ2-4, with D possibly TRBD2 on 5 matching bases. CDR1 is SNHLY, CDR2 FYNNEI, per germline. The CDR3 runs to 12 residues. The CDR3 DNA reads as TGTGCCAGCAGGGAGGACGGAAACACTCAGTACTTC. Residues: CASREDGNTQYF.

V gene TRBV18 combines with J gene TRBJ1-1; tentatively, D is TRBD1 (5 bases). V lost 3 bases and J 3 bases, leaving 11 bases between the germline ends. This CDR3 comprises 14 residues. Germline-derived CDR1 and CDR2 are KGHSH and LQKENI. The DNA of the CDR3 is TGTGCCAGCTCACCTCCCCGAGGGGACACTGAAGCTTTCTTT. Translation: CASSPPRGDTEAFF.

The chain links TRBV6-6 to TRBJ2-7; D tentatively fits TRBD1 or TRBD2 (5 bases each). The CDR3 extends over 14 amino acids. Per germline, CDR1 MNHNY and CDR2 SVGAGI (reference sequence). With 11 bases removed from V and 1 base from J, the gap between germline ends came to 18 bases. CDR3 protein: CAGLKGDGSYEQYF. The DNA of the CDR3 is TGTGCCGGCCTGAAAGGGGACGGATCCTACGAGCAGTACTTC.

V gene TRBV5-1 combines with J gene TRBJ2-1; D not resolved. The germline V gene has CDR1 SGHRS and CDR2 YFSETQ. Trimming stripped 4 bases from V and 4 bases from J, with 15 bases between. The CDR3 contains 15 residues. The CDR3 protein is CASSLTSLQYNEQFF. The CDR3 coding sequence is TGCGCCAGCAGCCTTACGAGTCTGCAGTACAATGAGCAGTTCTTC.

This chain connects TRBV7-2 to TRBJ2-5; the match to TRBD2 covers 9 bases. CDR1 and CDR2 (germline): SGHTA, FQGNSA. The length of the CDR3 is 14 residues. Trimming took 4 bases from V and 13 from J; bases not matched to a gene: 13. This CDR3 reads CASSSVTREGPGYF. As DNA, the CDR3 is TGTGCCAGCAGCTCCGTAACGCGGGAGGGGCCCGGGTACTTC.

This clonotype was found once. The chain combines TRBV3-1 with TRBJ2-2, with TRBD1 matching over 10 bases. Germline V gene data show CDR1 as LGHDT and CDR2 as YNNKEL (reference sequence). The CDR3 covers 15 residues. The V and J ends lost 5 bases and 9 bases, in that order; junction bases with no gene match: 9. The CDR3: CASSKPGQGIRELFF. As DNA, the CDR3 is TGTGCCAGCAGCAAACCGGGACAGGGGATCCGGGAGCTGTTTTTT.

The chain recombines TRBV10-3 with TRBJ2-7; 8 nucleotides align to TRBD1. In germline, CDR1 is ENHRY, CDR2 SYGVKD. V lost 3 bases to trimming and J lost 3 bases; unmatched junction nucleotides: 1. The CDR3 covers 13 residues. The CDR3 protein is CAISDTGGYEQYF. CDR3 bases: TGTGCCATCAGTGACACAGGGGGCTACGAGCAGTACTTC.

The V call is TRBV7-9, the J call TRBJ2-1, with D unclear. V shed 7 bases and J shed 2 bases, with 6 bases lying between them. Germline V gives CDR1 SEHNR, CDR2 FQNEAQ (reference sequence). CDR3 length: 12 amino acids. CDR3 sequence reads: CASKGTYNEQFF. As DNA, the CDR3 is TGTGCCAGCAAGGGAACCTACAATGAGCAGTTCTTC.

The rearrangement joins TRBV29-1 to TRBJ2-1; 9 bases fit TRBD2. With V trimmed by 6 bases and J by 0 bases, 3 bases remained unmatched. This CDR3 contains 14 residues. CDR1 SQVTM and CDR2 ANQGSEA come from the germline V gene. The CDR3 protein is CSVVAGDSYNEQFF. DNA for the CDR3: TGCAGCGTCGTAGCGGGAGACTCCTACAATGAGCAGTTCTTC.

This chain links TRBV20-1 with TRBJ2-1; 9 nucleotides line up with TRBD2. The V gene's germline CDR1 is DFQATT and CDR2 SNEGSKA (reference sequence). CDR3 length: 13 residues. With V trimmed by 6 bases and J by 6 bases, 6 bases remained unmatched. CDR3 in DNA: TGCAGTGCGAGCGGGAGGCGGGGCAATGAGCAGTTCTTC. Protein: CSASGRRGNEQFF.

This clonotype appeared once. CDR3 sequence: CSARDRLAGVRTGELFF. The CDR3 DNA reads as TGCAGTGCTAGAGATAGGCTAGCGGGAGTTCGGACCGGGGAGCTGTTTTTT. The chain has TRBV20-1 and TRBJ2-2, with 10 positions matching TRBD2. From germline, CDR1 is DFQATT and CDR2 SNEGSKA (reference sequence). This CDR3 is built from 17 residues. V trimming: 0 bases; J trimming: 5 bases; junction bases outside the gene matches: 9.

The chain has TRBV20-1 and TRBJ1-5; 7 nucleotides agree with TRBD1. Germline V gives CDR1 DFQATT, CDR2 SNEGSKA (reference sequence). The CDR3 spans 16 residues. Trimming removed 2 bases from V and 0 bases from J; junction bases left unmatched: 7. The CDR3 nucleotides are TGCAGTGCTAGAAGGACAGGCGCATATAGCAATCAGCCCCAGCATTTT. Encoded protein: CSARRTGAYSNQPQHF.